A selection of T cell receptor beta chains follows, all from one sample in a study of PD-L1 blockade in urothelial cancer. TCRdb's copy holds only in-frame clones and misses some; the assay was immunoSEQ multiplex PCR. Seen here are fewer than 90,000 clones, 80% to 95% observed once, and the top ten hold about 0.87%. Specimen: PBMCs, collected around atezolizumab (anti-PD-L1) treatment. These receptors originate from a woman at least 80 years old with urothelial cancer. Each CDR3 is given with its conserved first and last residue. The D gene is left open where the match is weak. Clone size is shown for a subset of rows, as once, few, many or a class of expanded clone.

CDR3aa | CDR3nt | j_gene | abundance | d_gene | v_gene
CASSIDTTGAYEQYF | TGTGCCAGTAGTATCGATACAACTGGAGCCTACGAGCAGTACTTC | TRBJ2-7 | NA | NA | TRBV19
CASSLVSGGPADTQYF | TGTGCCAGCAGCTTAGTTAGCGGGGGCCCCGCAGATACGCAGTATTTT | TRBJ2-3 | NA | TRBD2 | TRBV7-3
CASSPPRASHSGNTIYF | TGTGCCAGTAGTCCGCCGCGGGCCAGCCACTCTGGAAACACCATATATTTT | TRBJ1-3 | NA | NA | TRBV19
CAVAGNEQFF | TGTGCCGTAGCGGGCAATGAGCAGTTCTTC | TRBJ2-1 | NA | TRBD2 | TRBV7-9
CASSFSGLAAGRVEQFF | TGTGCCAGCAGTTTCTCGGGACTAGCGGCAGGAAGGGTTGAGCAGTTCTTC | TRBJ2-1 | NA | TRBD2 | TRBV28
CASSYRTGVNYGYTF | TGTGCCAGCAGTTACCGTACAGGGGTTAACTATGGCTACACCTTC | TRBJ1-2 | NA | TRBD1 | TRBV6-5
CASSLDRINEKLFF | TGTGCCAGTAGCCTAGACAGGATTAATGAAAAACTGTTTTTT | TRBJ1-4 | NA | NA | TRBV19
CASSEGRTGKSGKLFF | TGTGCCAGCAGTGAAGGAAGGACAGGGAAGAGCGGAAAACTGTTTTTT | TRBJ1-4 | NA | TRBD1 | TRBV2
CASRGPRGSGGEKLFF | TGTGCCAGTAGGGGCCCTCGGGGCTCGGGAGGTGAAAAACTGTTTTTT | TRBJ1-4 | NA | NA | TRBV19
CATSREEGYRTDTQYF | TGTGCCACCAGCAGGGAGGAGGGATACCGCACAGATACGCAGTATTTT | TRBJ2-3 | NA | NA | TRBV15
CASAPGQASGRDTGELFF | TGTGCCAGCGCGCCCGGACAGGCGAGCGGGAGGGACACCGGGGAGCTGTTTTTT | TRBJ2-2 | NA | TRBD2 | TRBV27
CASSTTGVGGYTF | TGTGCCAGCAGCACGACAGGGGTTGGTGGCTACACCTTC | TRBJ1-2 | NA | TRBD1 | TRBV27
CASEGQGNGYTF | TGTGCCAGCGAGGGACAGGGAAATGGCTACACCTTC | TRBJ1-2 | once | TRBD1 | TRBV28
CASSPVSLGQGGYGYTF | TGTGCCAGCTCTCCGGTATCGCTTGGACAGGGAGGCTATGGCTACACCTTC | TRBJ1-2 | NA | TRBD1 | TRBV18
CASSLSTGKGTEAFF | TGTGCCAGCAGTTTATCGACAGGGAAGGGCACTGAAGCTTTCTTT | TRBJ1-1 | NA | TRBD1 | TRBV27
CASSLRDTITDTQYF | TGTGCCAGCAGTCTCCGGGACACAATCACAGATACGCAGTATTTT | TRBJ2-3 | NA | NA | TRBV27
CASSDLSGSWEQFF | TGTGCCAGCAGCGATTTGAGCGGGAGTTGGGAGCAGTTCTTC | TRBJ2-1 | NA | TRBD2 | TRBV11-2
CASSPTTQRGLYNEQFF | TGTGCCAGCAGCCCTACTACGCAGCGGGGCCTTTACAATGAGCAGTTCTTC | TRBJ2-1 | NA | TRBD2 | TRBV13
CASSQGGLAGEQYF | TGTGCCAGCAGCCAGGGGGGACTAGCGGGAGAGCAGTACTTC | TRBJ2-7 | NA | TRBD2 | TRBV4-2
CATSRDRQGAETQYF | TGTGCCACCAGCAGAGACCGACAGGGGGCAGAGACCCAGTACTTC | TRBJ2-5 | NA | TRBD1 | TRBV15
CASREGVALGNTIYF | TGTGCCAGCAGGGAAGGGGTTGCCCTAGGAAACACCATATATTTT | TRBJ1-3 | once | NA | TRBV28
CASSELAGVPNEQFF | TGTGCCAGCAGTGAACTAGCGGGAGTCCCCAATGAGCAGTTCTTC | TRBJ2-1 | once | TRBD2 | TRBV2
CASREPTGTSGLSSYNEQFF | TGTGCCAGCAGGGAACCGACGGGGACTAGCGGGTTGAGCTCCTACAATGAGCAGTTCTTC | TRBJ2-1 | NA | TRBD2 | TRBV4-2
CASSFKLVPGRTEAFF | TGTGCCAGCAGCTTTAAGTTGGTCCCCGGGAGGACTGAAGCTTTCTTT | TRBJ1-1 | once | NA | TRBV11-2
CALQDRVNQPQHF | TGTGCCTTACAGGACAGGGTCAATCAGCCCCAGCATTTT | TRBJ1-5 | NA | TRBD1 | TRBV30
CASTWSNYGYTF | TGTGCCAGCACCTGGAGTAACTATGGCTACACCTTC | TRBJ1-2 | NA | NA | TRBV28
CASSAGPMNTEAFF | TGCGCCAGCAGCGCAGGGCCGATGAACACTGAAGCTTTCTTT | TRBJ1-1 | NA | NA | TRBV5-1
CASSFLRTGVKIF | TGTGCCAGCAGTTTCCTCCGGACAGGGGTAAAAATCTTC | TRBJ2-1 | NA | TRBD1 | TRBV28
CASSPGTSGAKNIQYF | TGTGCCAGCAGCCCAGGGACTAGCGGAGCCAAAAACATTCAGTACTTC | TRBJ2-4 | NA | TRBD2 | TRBV2
CASSIRGGPNTIYF | TGTGCCAGTAGTATTCGAGGGGGTCCAAACACCATATATTTT | TRBJ1-3 | few | NA | TRBV19
CASRLDSYNEQFF | TGTGCCAGCAGACTTGACTCCTACAATGAGCAGTTCTTC | TRBJ2-1 | NA | NA | TRBV5-4
CASSLARGTGGYEQYF | TGTGCCAGCAGCTTGGCCAGAGGGACAGGGGGCTACGAGCAGTACTTC | TRBJ2-7 | NA | TRBD1 | TRBV5-4
CASFSDLRGETQYF | TGTGCCAGCTTCTCGGACCTCAGGGGAGAGACCCAGTACTTC | TRBJ2-5 | NA | NA | TRBV5-4
CASRIDGAQNEKLFF | TGCGCCAGCAGAATCGACGGAGCACAAAATGAAAAACTGTTTTTT | TRBJ1-4 | NA | NA | TRBV10-2
CASSPTVGQVYGYTF | TGCGCCAGCAGCCCAACGGTGGGACAGGTATATGGCTACACCTTC | TRBJ1-2 | NA | TRBD1 | TRBV4-1
CASSPSLQRGYNEQFF | TGTGCCAGCAGTCCTTCCCTCCAGCGGGGTTACAATGAGCAGTTCTTC | TRBJ2-1 | once | TRBD2 | TRBV9
CASSLGRAVAEQYF | TGTGCCAGCAGCTTGGGCAGGGCGGTCGCCGAGCAGTACTTC | TRBJ2-7 | NA | NA | TRBV11-2
CASSQTSGYTEAFF | TGTGCCAGCAGCCAAACTTCAGGTTACACTGAAGCTTTCTTT | TRBJ1-1 | once | NA | TRBV14
CASHSRLAGLGEQYF | TGTGCCAGCCATTCCAGACTAGCGGGTTTGGGAGAGCAGTACTTC | TRBJ2-7 | NA | TRBD2 | TRBV27
CASSSGTGPYEQYF | TGCGCCAGCAGTTCCGGGACAGGCCCCTACGAGCAGTACTTC | TRBJ2-7 | NA | TRBD1 | TRBV5-1
CASSVGAGDEKLFF | TGTGCCAGCAGCGTAGGGGCAGGGGATGAAAAACTGTTTTTT | TRBJ1-4 | NA | NA | TRBV9
CSALDLTGVFF | TGCAGTGCGCTTGACTTGACGGGGGTGTTTTTT | TRBJ1-4 | NA | NA | TRBV20-1
CASSPGGHKYEQYF | TGTGCCAGCAGCCCGGGTGGACACAAATACGAGCAGTACTTC | TRBJ2-7 | once | NA | TRBV27
CASSSGTGVTDTQYF | TGTGCCAGCAGTTCCGGGACAGGGGTCACAGATACGCAGTATTTT | TRBJ2-3 | NA | TRBD1 | TRBV6-1
CASSPRTGQSNQPQHF | TGTGCCAGCAGCCCCCGGACAGGGCAGAGCAATCAGCCCCAGCATTTT | TRBJ1-5 | once | TRBD1 | TRBV28
CASSQDPGDRQETQYF | TGCGCCAGCAGCCAAGACCCCGGAGATAGGCAAGAGACCCAGTACTTC | TRBJ2-5 | NA | NA | TRBV4-1
CAWSFDKVAGELFF | TGTGCCTGGAGCTTCGACAAAGTGGCCGGGGAGCTGTTTTTT | TRBJ2-2 | NA | NA | TRBV30
CASSAQAGVADTQYF | TGCGCCAGCAGTGCACAAGCGGGAGTGGCAGATACGCAGTATTTT | TRBJ2-3 | NA | TRBD2 | TRBV10-1
CASSQQLAGGYNEQFF | TGCGCCAGCAGCCAACAACTAGCGGGAGGGTACAATGAGCAGTTCTTC | TRBJ2-1 | NA | TRBD2 | TRBV4-1
CASSLAGGDTNTEAFF | TGTGCCAGCAGCCTCGCCGGTGGGGACACGAACACTGAAGCTTTCTTT | TRBJ1-1 | NA | NA | TRBV9
CASSTELGSTGELFF | TGTGCCAGCAGCACTGAACTAGGTAGCACCGGGGAGCTGTTTTTT | TRBJ2-2 | NA | NA | TRBV7-6
CASSIVGGDYQPQHF | TGTGCCAGTAGTATAGTTGGAGGGGATTATCAGCCCCAGCATTTT | TRBJ1-5 | NA | NA | TRBV19